The rows below give T cell receptor beta chains drawn from one sample of a study of blood T cells in healthy people across ages. TCRdb re-analysed the 5' RACE reads in MiXCR, keeping a single row per CDR3 protein. The sample carries over a million distinct CDR3 sequences, approximately 26% recorded once. This same sample was also taken into another study, of T cells of mothers and their children.

Material for sequencing was blood. Receptors originate from a girl aged 2 to 10 in good health. Both conserved end residues are part of each CDR3. A D gene is named only where the DNA matches it firmly. Clone size is not always given. Where it is, it says once, few, many or a class for expanded clones.

CDR3 DNA	CDR3 protein	D gene	clone size	V gene	J gene
TGTGCCAGCAGCGCCTTAGGGGACTTCTTATACAATGAGCAGTTCTTC	CASSALGDFLYNEQFF	NA	NA	TRBV9	TRBJ2-1
TGTGCCAGCAGTGGGGGGGCTGGCTACACCTTC	CASSGGAGYTF	NA	NA	TRBV11-2	TRBJ1-2
TGTGCCAGCAGCTCCGGGACTCCCTTCAGCGATACGCAGTATTTT	CASSSGTPFSDTQYF	NA	NA	TRBV7-3	TRBJ2-3
TGCAGCGCTCGGACAGGGAATGAAGATACGCAGTATTTT	CSARTGNEDTQYF	TRBD1	NA	TRBV29-1	TRBJ2-3
TGTGCCACTAAAGCGCAGGGAGTCTTCACTGAAGCTTTCTTT	CATKAQGVFTEAFF	NA	few	TRBV11-2	TRBJ1-1
TGCAGTGGTGAGGACGGATATTCCCACGAGCAGTACTTC	CSGEDGYSHEQYF	NA	NA	TRBV29-1	TRBJ2-7
TGTGCCAGCAGCTCAACCAGGAGATCTAACTATGGCTACACCTTC	CASSSTRRSNYGYTF	NA	NA	TRBV11-3	TRBJ1-2
TGTGCCAGCAGCCCGACAGGGGGCGTCGGCTATGGCTACACCTTC	CASSPTGGVGYGYTF	TRBD1	NA	TRBV12-3/TRBV12-4	TRBJ1-2
TGTGCCAGCGTCCACTACAATGAGCAGTTCTTC	CASVHYNEQFF	NA	NA	TRBV28	TRBJ2-1
TGCGCCAGCAGCCCCGAAACCCCAGACTTTGACTCACCCCTCCACTTT	CASSPETPDFDSPLHF	NA	NA	TRBV4-3	TRBJ1-6
TGTGCCAGCAGCTTAGGACAGGGGATGGAGACCCAGTACTTC	CASSLGQGMETQYF	TRBD1	many	TRBV7-6	TRBJ2-5
TGTGCCAGTATCCCCGTTAGGACAGAGACCCAGTACTTC	CASIPVRTETQYF	NA	few	TRBV2	TRBJ2-5
TGTGCCAGCAGCGTTTCCCCACTCCCGGGACAGGGGGACTATGGCTACACCTTC	CASSVSPLPGQGDYGYTF	TRBD1	NA	TRBV9	TRBJ1-2
TGTGCCAGCAGCCAAGAGACTAGCGGCCCCCAAGAGACCCAGTACTTC	CASSQETSGPQETQYF	TRBD2	few	TRBV14	TRBJ2-5
TGTGCCAGTAGTATCGAATCCTATGGACAGGAGGAGGATGGCTACACCTTC	CASSIESYGQEEDGYTF	TRBD1	NA	TRBV19	TRBJ1-2
TGTGCCAGCAAGAATTTCCTTACCCCCGATGAAAAACTGTTTTTT	CASKNFLTPDEKLFF	NA	NA	TRBV12-3/TRBV12-4	TRBJ1-4
TGCAGCGTTTCCGAAGGGTACAGTTTCCCCGGCTACACCTTC	CSVSEGYSFPGYTF	NA	few	TRBV29-1	TRBJ1-2
TGCAGCGTTGATGGAGGCCGCGGGGAGCTGTTTTTT	CSVDGGRGELFF	NA	few	TRBV29-1	TRBJ2-2
TGCAGTGCTGACAGTCACAATGAGCAGTTCTTC	CSADSHNEQFF	NA	NA	TRBV20-1	TRBJ2-1
TGTGCCAGCAGCTTCTACAGGGGATACGAGCAGTACTTC	CASSFYRGYEQYF	TRBD1	NA	TRBV13	TRBJ2-7
TGTGCCAGCAGCTATAGCGGGGGGCTACAAGAGACCCAGTACTTC	CASSYSGGLQETQYF	TRBD2	few	TRBV7-9	TRBJ2-5
TGTGCCAGCAGTTGGGCCGTAGGGGACTTAAGCAATCAGCCCCAGCATTTT	CASSWAVGDLSNQPQHF	NA	few	TRBV12-3/TRBV12-4	TRBJ1-5
TGCAGTGCTAGAGATTTGACTCCTCTGGTCCCTGCAGATACGCAGTATTTT	CSARDLTPLVPADTQYF	NA	NA	TRBV20-1	TRBJ2-3
TGTGCCAGCAGCTTAGGAGGCAGGTCGAACTATGGCTACACCTTC	CASSLGGRSNYGYTF	NA	NA	TRBV7-2	TRBJ1-2
TGTGCCAGCAGTGATGTTCCGGGACTTTTCAATGAGCAGTTCTTC	CASSDVPGLFNEQFF	NA	few	TRBV25-1	TRBJ2-1
TGTGCCAGCCCCCCCGGGACGCAGTATTTT	CASPPGTQYF	NA	NA	TRBV6-2/TRBV6-3	TRBJ2-3
TGTGCCAGCAGCTGGACTAGCGACCACAATGAGCAGTTCTTC	CASSWTSDHNEQFF	TRBD2	few	TRBV3-1	TRBJ2-1
TGCAGTGCTAGCCCACCGAAGAGGACAGAAGCTTTCTTT	CSASPPKRTEAFF	NA	NA	TRBV20-1	TRBJ1-1
TGTGCCAGCAGCCAAAGGAGGACAGTAGGATGGGAGACCCAGTACTTC	CASSQRRTVGWETQYF	NA	NA	TRBV11-1	TRBJ2-5
TGTGCCAGCAGTTTTAGCGGAAGCGGGGCTAATGAGCAGTTCTTC	CASSFSGSGANEQFF	TRBD2	once	TRBV6-5	TRBJ2-1
TGTGCCAGCAGCTTACGACCGCCAAAATTCACAGATACGCAGTATTTT	CASSLRPPKFTDTQYF	NA	NA	TRBV7-2	TRBJ2-3
TGTGCCAGCAGCGGAGGGGAGACTGAAGCTTTCTTT	CASSGGETEAFF	NA	NA	TRBV7-9	TRBJ1-1
TGTGCCAGCTTCGGACTAGTGAGGCCCTACGAGCAGTACTTC	CASFGLVRPYEQYF	TRBD2	NA	TRBV28	TRBJ2-7
TGTGCCAGCAGTCTAAGCGGGAGTAGGATCTATGAGCAGTTCTTC	CASSLSGSRIYEQFF	TRBD2	NA	TRBV27	TRBJ2-1
TGTGCCAGCAGACAATCAGGGGCATCACCCCTCCACTTT	CASRQSGASPLHF	NA	NA	TRBV6-5	TRBJ1-6
TGCAGCGTTGTAGGAAGGTTTCAAGAGACCCAGTACTTC	CSVVGRFQETQYF	NA	NA	TRBV29-1	TRBJ2-5
TGCAGTGCTATAGCGGGGGGGTCCCAGTACTTC	CSAIAGGSQYF	TRBD2	few	TRBV20-1	TRBJ2-4
TGTGCCAGCAGTGAAGGGCCAGGGGAGGCCTACGAGCAGTACTTC	CASSEGPGEAYEQYF	NA	few	TRBV6-1	TRBJ2-7
TGCAGTGCTTGGTTCGTAGGGGCTTTCTTT	CSAWFVGAFF	NA	NA	TRBV20-1	TRBJ1-1
TGCAGCGTTGTAGCCTTCGGGGTCGAAGAGACCCAGTACTTC	CSVVAFGVEETQYF	NA	few	TRBV29-1	TRBJ2-5
TGCAGCGTTGCGCGCCACAGCTCCTACGAGCAGTACTTC	CSVARHSSYEQYF	NA	NA	TRBV29-1	TRBJ2-7
TGTGCCAGCAGCGGTCGACAGGGCCTAGGGGAGCAGTACTTC	CASSGRQGLGEQYF	TRBD1	NA	TRBV7-9	TRBJ2-5
TGTGCCAGCGACGAGAAATCCAACGGCCACTACGAGCAGTACTTC	CASDEKSNGHYEQYF	NA	NA	TRBV3-1	TRBJ2-7
TGTGCCAGCAGTTATTTGTCTGGAAACACCATATATTTT	CASSYLSGNTIYF	NA	NA	TRBV12-3/TRBV12-4	TRBJ1-3
TGTGCCAGCAGTTACAGGGCTAGCGGGACAGATACGCAGTATTTT	CASSYRASGTDTQYF	TRBD2	once	TRBV6-5	TRBJ2-3
TGCAGTGCCTCGGACAGGGGACGAAAAAACATTCAGTACTTC	CSASDRGRKNIQYF	TRBD1	NA	TRBV20-1	TRBJ2-4
TGCGCCAGCAGCCTTGCAGACCGCGGCGAGCAGTTCTTC	CASSLADRGEQFF	NA	few	TRBV5-1	TRBJ2-1
TGTGCCAGCATAGGGAACACGGGAGGGACTGAAGCTTTCTTT	CASIGNTGGTEAFF	NA	NA	TRBV28	TRBJ1-1
TGTGCCACCAACGGGGGGGGAAACACTGAAGCTTTCTTT	CATNGGGNTEAFF	NA	few	TRBV24-1	TRBJ1-1
TGTGCCAGCAGCCTCTTGGGGACAGGGGGCCTCAATGAGCAGTTCTTC	CASSLLGTGGLNEQFF	TRBD1	NA	TRBV11-2	TRBJ2-1
TGTGCCAGCAGCCAAAAGGCGGGATTGTGGCAGGGCGGCTATGGCTACACCTTC	CASSQKAGLWQGGYGYTF	NA	few	TRBV16	TRBJ1-2
TGTGCCAGCAGCTTAGGGGACGGTGCCCTTTATGGCTACACCTTC	CASSLGDGALYGYTF	NA	few	TRBV7-9	TRBJ1-2
TGTGCCAGCAGCGGGATTATGGGGACGGAGGAGACCCAGTACTTC	CASSGIMGTEETQYF	NA	few	TRBV7-2	TRBJ2-5
TGTGCCAGCAGCTTACCCCGCGGGGTCGGGGAGCTGTTTTTT	CASSLPRGVGELFF	NA	NA	TRBV7-2	TRBJ2-2